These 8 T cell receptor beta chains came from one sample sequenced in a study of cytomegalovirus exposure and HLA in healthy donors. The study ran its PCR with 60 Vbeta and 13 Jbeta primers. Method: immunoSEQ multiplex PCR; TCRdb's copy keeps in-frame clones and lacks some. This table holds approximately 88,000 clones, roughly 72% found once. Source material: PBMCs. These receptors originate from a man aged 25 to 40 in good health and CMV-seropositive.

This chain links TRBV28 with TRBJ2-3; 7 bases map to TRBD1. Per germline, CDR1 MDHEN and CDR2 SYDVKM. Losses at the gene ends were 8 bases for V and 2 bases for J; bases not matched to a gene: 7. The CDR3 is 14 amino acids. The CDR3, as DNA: TGTGCCAGCCAAGGGGGCGATGACACAGATACGCAGTATTTT. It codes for CASQGGDDTDTQYF.

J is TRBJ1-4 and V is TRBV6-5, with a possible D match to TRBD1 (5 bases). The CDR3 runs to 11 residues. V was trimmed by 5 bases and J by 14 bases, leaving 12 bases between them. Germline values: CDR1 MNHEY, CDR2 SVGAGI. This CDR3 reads CASSDNRQLFF. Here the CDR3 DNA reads TGTGCCAGCAGTGACAACCGACAGCTGTTTTTT.

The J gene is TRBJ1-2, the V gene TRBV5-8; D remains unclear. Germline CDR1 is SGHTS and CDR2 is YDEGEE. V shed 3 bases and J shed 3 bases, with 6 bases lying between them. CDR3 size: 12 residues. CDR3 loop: CASSSLYYGYTF. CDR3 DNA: TGTGCCAGCAGCTCCTTATACTATGGCTACACCTTC.

Written as DNA, the CDR3 is TGCGCCAGCAGCCAAGATACAGGGGTCGGATCACCCCTCCACTTT. Protein: CASSQDTGVGSPLHF. The J gene is TRBJ1-6, the V gene TRBV4-1; 7 nucleotides line up with TRBD1. V was pared by 0 bases and J by 10 bases, with 6 bases of the junction left unmatched. CDR1 MGHRA and CDR2 YSYEKL come from the germline V gene. The length of the CDR3 is 15 residues.

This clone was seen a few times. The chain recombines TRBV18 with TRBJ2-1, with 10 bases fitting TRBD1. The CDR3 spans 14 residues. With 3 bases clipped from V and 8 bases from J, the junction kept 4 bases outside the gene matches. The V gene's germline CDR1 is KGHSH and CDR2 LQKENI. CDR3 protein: CASSPGQGWDEQFF. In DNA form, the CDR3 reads TGTGCCAGCTCACCGGGACAGGGGTGGGATGAGCAGTTCTTC. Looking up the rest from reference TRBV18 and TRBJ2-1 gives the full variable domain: NAGVMQNPRHLVRRRGQEARLRCSPMKGHSHVYWYRQLPEEGLKFMVYLQKENIIDESGMPKERFSAEFPKEGPSILRIQQVVRGDSAAYFCASSPGQGWDEQFFGPGTRLTVL.

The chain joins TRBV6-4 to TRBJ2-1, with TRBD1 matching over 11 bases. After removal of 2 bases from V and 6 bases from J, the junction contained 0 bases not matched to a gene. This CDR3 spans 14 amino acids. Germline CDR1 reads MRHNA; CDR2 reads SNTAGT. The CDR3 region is CASSDGTGGNEQFF. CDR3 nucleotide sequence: TGTGCCAGCAGTGACGGGACAGGGGGCAATGAGCAGTTCTTC.

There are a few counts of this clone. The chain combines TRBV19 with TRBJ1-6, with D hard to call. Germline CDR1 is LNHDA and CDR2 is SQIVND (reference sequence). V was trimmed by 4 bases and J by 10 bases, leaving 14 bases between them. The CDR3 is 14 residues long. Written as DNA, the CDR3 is TGTGCCAGTAGTAATCCCCGGGGAGTATCACCCCTCCACTTT. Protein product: CASSNPRGVSPLHF.

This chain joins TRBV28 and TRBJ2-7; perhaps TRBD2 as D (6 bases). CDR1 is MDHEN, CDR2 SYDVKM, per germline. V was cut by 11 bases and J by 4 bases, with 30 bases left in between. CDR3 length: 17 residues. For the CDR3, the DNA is TGTGCCGCCTTGGGGAGAGAGGGCGGGATTGACGTGTACGAGCAGTACTTC. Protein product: CAALGREGGIDVYEQYF.